The TCR beta chain under discussion was sequenced for a study of blood T cell repertoires in COVID-19. V lost 3 bases, J lost 13 bases, and 10 bases stayed unmatched. Germline lookup yields CDR1 KGHSH and CDR2 LQKENI. The CDR3 spans 15 residues. Clones were read by immunoSEQ multiplex PCR, and TCRdb kept only the in-frame ones, dropping some. Here the sample spans approximately 150,000 clones, 60% to 85% being singletons. The sequence derives from a woman in her sixties or seventies with COVID-19, enrolled during active disease. The chain combines TRBV18 with TRBJ2-1, with 12 bases identical to TRBD2. Source material: peripheral blood. The CDR3 region has the DNA TGTGCCAGCTCACCGAGCAGGACTAGCGGGGCAATACAGTTCTTC. Amino acid sequence: CASSPSRTSGAIQFF.